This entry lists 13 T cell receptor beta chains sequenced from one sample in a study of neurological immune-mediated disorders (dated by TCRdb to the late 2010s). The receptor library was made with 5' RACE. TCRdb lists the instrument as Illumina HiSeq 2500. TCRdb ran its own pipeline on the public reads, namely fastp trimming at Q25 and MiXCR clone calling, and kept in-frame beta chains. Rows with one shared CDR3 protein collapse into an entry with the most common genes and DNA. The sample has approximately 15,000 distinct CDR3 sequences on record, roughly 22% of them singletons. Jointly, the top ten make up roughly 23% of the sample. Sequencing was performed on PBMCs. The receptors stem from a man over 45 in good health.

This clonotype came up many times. CDR3 nucleotide sequence: TGTGCCAGCAGTCCTAGCGGGAGGGGACGTTACAATGAGCAGTTCTTC. Encoded protein: CASSPSGRGRYNEQFF. V gene TRBV27 combines with J gene TRBJ2-1, with 12 bases matching TRBD2. This CDR3 comprises 16 residues. From germline, CDR1 is MNHEY and CDR2 SMNVEV (reference sequence). V shed 5 bases and J 4 bases; nucleotides not matched to a gene: 6.

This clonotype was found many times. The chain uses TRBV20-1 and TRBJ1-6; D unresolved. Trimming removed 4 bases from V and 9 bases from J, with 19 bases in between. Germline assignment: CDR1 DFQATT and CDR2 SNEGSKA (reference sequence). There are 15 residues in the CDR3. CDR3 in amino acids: CSATKLNGVGSPLHF. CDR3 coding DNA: TGCAGTGCTACAAAACTAAACGGGGTCGGTTCACCCCTCCACTTT.

In DNA, the CDR3 is TGTGCCAGCAGCTTAAATGGGCGGGACCAGTTCTTC. This sequence encodes CASSLNGRDQFF. V usage is TRBV7-3 and J usage is TRBJ2-1; possibly TRBD2 for D (6 bases). Germline V gene lookup returns CDR1 SGHTA and CDR2 FQGTGA. This CDR3 is built from 12 residues. Trimming removed 1 base at V and 13 bases at J, with 11 bases between.

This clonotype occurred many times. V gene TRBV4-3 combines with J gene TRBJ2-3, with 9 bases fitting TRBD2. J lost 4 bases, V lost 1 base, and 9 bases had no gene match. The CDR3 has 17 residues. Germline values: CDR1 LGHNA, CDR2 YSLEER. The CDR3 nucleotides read TGCGCCAGCAGCCAAGCGGTCTCTAGCGGGATCCCAGATACGCAGTATTTT. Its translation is CASSQAVSSGIPDTQYF.

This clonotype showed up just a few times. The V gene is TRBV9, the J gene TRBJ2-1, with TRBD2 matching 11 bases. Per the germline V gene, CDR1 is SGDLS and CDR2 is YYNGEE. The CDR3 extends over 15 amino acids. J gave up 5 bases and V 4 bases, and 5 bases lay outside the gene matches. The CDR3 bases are TGTGCCAGCAGCATTAGCGGGAGGGATGACAATGAGCAGTTCTTC. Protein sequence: CASSISGRDDNEQFF.

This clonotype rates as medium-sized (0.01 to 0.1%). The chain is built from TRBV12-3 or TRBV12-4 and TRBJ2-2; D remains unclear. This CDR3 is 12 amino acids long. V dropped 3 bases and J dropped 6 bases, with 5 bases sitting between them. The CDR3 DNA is TGTGCCAGCAGTTTGAGCTCCGGGGAGCTGTTTTTT. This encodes CASSLSSGELFF.

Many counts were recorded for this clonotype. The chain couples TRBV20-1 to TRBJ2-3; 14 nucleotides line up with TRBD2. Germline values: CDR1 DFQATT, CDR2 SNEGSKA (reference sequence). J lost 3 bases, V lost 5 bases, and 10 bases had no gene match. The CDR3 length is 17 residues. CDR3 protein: CSAPGTSGSARTDTQYF. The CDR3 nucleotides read TGCAGTGCTCCCGGGACTAGCGGGAGCGCGAGGACAGATACGCAGTATTTT.

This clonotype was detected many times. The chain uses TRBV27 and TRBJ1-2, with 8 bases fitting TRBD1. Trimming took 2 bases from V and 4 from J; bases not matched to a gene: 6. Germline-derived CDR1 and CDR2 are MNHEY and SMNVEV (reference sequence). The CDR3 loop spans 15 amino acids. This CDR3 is CASSLTQGAGYGYTF. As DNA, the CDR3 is TGTGCCAGCAGTTTAACCCAGGGGGCTGGCTATGGCTACACCTTC.

The CDR3 DNA follows: TGCAGTGCTAGCGGACAGGGGTACGAGCAGTACTTC. It codes for CSASGQGYEQYF. The genes are TRBV20-1 and TRBJ2-7; 9 nucleotides agree with TRBD1. The CDR3 is 12 residues long. Germline V gene lookup returns CDR1 DFQATT and CDR2 SNEGSKA (reference sequence). J was trimmed by 4 bases and V by 3 bases; bases with no gene match: 1.

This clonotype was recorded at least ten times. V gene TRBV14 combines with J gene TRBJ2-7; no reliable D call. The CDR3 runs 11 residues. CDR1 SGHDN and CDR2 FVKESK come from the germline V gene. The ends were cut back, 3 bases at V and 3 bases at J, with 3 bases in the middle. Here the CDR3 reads CASSQLYEQYF. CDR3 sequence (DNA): TGTGCCAGCAGCCAGCTCTACGAGCAGTACTTC.

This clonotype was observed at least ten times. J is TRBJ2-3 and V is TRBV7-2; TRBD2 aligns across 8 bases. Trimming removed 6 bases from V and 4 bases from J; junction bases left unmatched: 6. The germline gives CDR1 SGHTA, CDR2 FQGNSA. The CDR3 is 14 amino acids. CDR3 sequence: CASRPGLAPDTQYF. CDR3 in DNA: TGTGCCAGCAGGCCAGGACTAGCCCCAGATACGCAGTATTTT.

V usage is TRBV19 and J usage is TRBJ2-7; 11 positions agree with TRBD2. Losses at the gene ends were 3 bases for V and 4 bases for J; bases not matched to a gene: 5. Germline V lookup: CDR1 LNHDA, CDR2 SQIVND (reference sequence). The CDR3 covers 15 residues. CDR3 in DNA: TGTGCCAGTAGTATTGGGACTAGCGGACCGTACGAGCAGTACTTC. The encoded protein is CASSIGTSGPYEQYF.

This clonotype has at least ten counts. CDR3: CSARDAVGPLHF. CDR3 sequence (DNA): TGCAGTGCTAGAGATGCCGTTGGGCCCCTCCACTTT. The rearrangement joins TRBV20-1 to TRBJ1-6; D gene uncertain. The CDR3 length is 12 residues. Trimming removed 0 bases at V and 13 bases at J, with 10 bases between. Germline lookup yields CDR1 DFQATT and CDR2 SNEGSKA (reference sequence).